The present T cell receptor (beta chain) was sequenced within a study of T cells in Graves' hyperthyroidism and ophthalmopathy. The germline V gene encodes CDR1 SNHLY and CDR2 FYNNEI. CDR3 length equals 17 residues. Trimming removed 7 bases from V and 4 bases from J, with 23 bases in between. Amplified TCR beta CDR3 regions came from RNA transcripts. First-round RT-PCR of the TCR CDR3 relied on the HTBI primer set. Using its own MiXCR run on the multiplex PCR reads, TCRdb lists one record per CDR3 protein. The sample records 800,000 or so distinct CDR3 sequences, around 39% being singletons. Each patient was aged 18 to 65 and had newly diagnosed hyperthyroidism of under 2 months' duration. Together with thyroid ultrasound, orbital computed tomography, serum thyroxine and TRAb, clinical symptoms were used for diagnoses. PBMCs came from 9 to 10 ml fresh peripheral blood.

The chain carries TRBV2 and TRBJ1-5; D remains unclear. The receptor was isolated from a man aged 18-30 years with Graves' hyperthyroidism. The sequenced sample consisted of blood. DNA of the CDR3: TGTGCCAGCACCAAGGAGGCACCACTAAGAGGTAATCAGCCCCAGCATTTT. Encoded protein: CASTKEAPLRGNQPQHF.